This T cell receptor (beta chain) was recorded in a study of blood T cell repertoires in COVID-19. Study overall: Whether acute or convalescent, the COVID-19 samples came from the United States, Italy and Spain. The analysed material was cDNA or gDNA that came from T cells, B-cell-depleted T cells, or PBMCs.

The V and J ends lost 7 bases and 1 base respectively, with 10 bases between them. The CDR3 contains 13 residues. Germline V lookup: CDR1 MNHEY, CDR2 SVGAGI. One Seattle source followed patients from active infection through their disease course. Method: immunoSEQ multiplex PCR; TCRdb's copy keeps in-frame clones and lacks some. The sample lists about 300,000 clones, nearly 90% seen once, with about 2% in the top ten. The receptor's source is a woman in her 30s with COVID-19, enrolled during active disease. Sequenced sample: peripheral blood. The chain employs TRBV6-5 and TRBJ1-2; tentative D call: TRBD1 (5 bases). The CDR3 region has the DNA TGTGCCAGCAAAAGACAGATTAACTATGGCTACACCTTC. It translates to CASKRQINYGYTF.